These T cell receptor beta chains were read from a single sample in a study of regulatory T cells in long-lasting Graves disease. A single record per CDR3 protein comes from TCRdb applying MiXCR to the multiplex PCR reads. The sample holds 550,000 to 700,000 distinct CDR3 sequences, around 15% seen once. The data were also submitted as part of a second study, on T cells in Graves' hyperthyroidism and ophthalmopathy.

Sample: peripheral blood mononuclear cells (PBMCs), taken at new diagnosis, from a patient treated with antithyroid drugs. The receptors here all came from a man aged 18 to 29 with Graves disease. Each CDR3 is given with its conserved first and last residue. D genes are given only for firm matches. Some rows have no size entry. The others give once, few or many, or a class for an expanded clone.

j_call v_call clone_size d_call cdr3_nt cdr3_aa
TRBJ2-2 TRBV27 few . TGTGCCAGCAGTCCAACACAGCTCCTTGGTACCGGGGAGCTGTTTTTT CASSPTQLLGTGELFF
TRBJ2-2 TRBV19 . . TGTGCCAGTAGTATAGGGACGGGGGACACCGGGGAGCTGTTTTTT CASSIGTGDTGELFF
TRBJ2-7 TRBV4-2 . . TGTGCCAGCAGCTCAGACGCGGAACGTTGGCAGTACTTC CASSSDAERWQYF
TRBJ1-1 TRBV4-1 few TRBD1 TGCGCCAGCAGCCAAGATTGGTTGGACAGGGGGCAACCGAACACTGAAGCTTTCTTT CASSQDWLDRGQPNTEAFF
TRBJ2-7 TRBV9 few . TGTGCCAGCAGCGTAGGGGGGACTCCAAGCTCCTACGAGCAGTACTTC CASSVGGTPSSYEQYF
TRBJ1-6 TRBV30 . . TGTGCCTTGGACGCCCGGGGGTGGGATTCACCCCTCCACTTT CALDARGWDSPLHF
TRBJ2-3 TRBV20-1 . . TGCAGTGCTAGGGCCGGCACAGATACGCAGTATTTT CSARAGTDTQYF
TRBJ1-1 TRBV7-9 few . TGTGCCAGCAGCTTAGGGATTTCTTTTGGGGGATCATTT CASSLGISFGGSF
TRBJ2-2 TRBV4-1 few . TGCGCCAGCAGCCTCGACTACCCTACCGGGGAGCTGTTTTTT CASSLDYPTGELFF
TRBJ2-1 TRBV3-1 few TRBD2 TGTGCCAGCTGGACTAGCAGATACAATGAGCAGTTCTTC CASWTSRYNEQFF
TRBJ1-1 TRBV28 . TRBD1 TGTGCCAGCACCCTAGGACAGGTTACTGAAGCTTTCTTT CASTLGQVTEAFF
TRBJ2-1 TRBV4-2 few TRBD2 TGTGCCAGTTCTAGCGGGCCTAATGAGCAGTTCTTC CASSSGPNEQFF
TRBJ2-7 TRBV5-1 many . TGCGCCAGCAGGGCGGCTGCACAGAGAAGTTACGAGCAGTACTTC CASRAAAQRSYEQYF
TRBJ2-5 TRBV20-1 many . TGCAGTGCCCATCGGGGAAGTCAAGAGACCCAGTACTTC CSAHRGSQETQYF
TRBJ2-5 TRBV29-1 . . TGCAGCATCCCGCAGGGGTGGGAGACCCAGTACTTC CSIPQGWETQYF
TRBJ2-2 TRBV15 . . TGTGCCACCAGCAGAGATTCCGCCATGATGGCAGCAAACACCGGGGAGCTGTTTTTT CATSRDSAMMAANTGELFF
TRBJ2-7 TRBV20-1 few . TGCAGTGCTATTCCGATAGCGGTATACGAGCAGTACTTC CSAIPIAVYEQYF
TRBJ2-1 TRBV19 . . TGTGCCAGTAGTATTAGGGGGGTATTCCTCGATGAGCAGTTCTTC CASSIRGVFLDEQFF
TRBJ2-7 TRBV7-9 many TRBD2 TGTGCCAGCAGCTGGGGACTAGCAGACTTCTACGAGCAGTACTTC CASSWGLADFYEQYF
TRBJ2-3 TRBV5-5 many . TGTGCCAGCAGCTTCGACAGGTCGACAGATACGCAGTATTTT CASSFDRSTDTQYF
TRBJ2-2 TRBV28 once . TGTGCCAGCAGTCCCTCCTTGGGCGGGGAGCTGTTTTTT CASSPSLGGELFF
TRBJ2-6 TRBV7-9 . . TGTGCCAGCAGCTTAGTCGAATATCTTGGTGGGGCCAACGTCCTGACTTTC CASSLVEYLGGANVLTF
TRBJ2-1 TRBV10-3 . TRBD2 TGTGCCATCAGTGGGACTAGCGGGACGAGCCCCTACAATGAGCAGTTCTTC CAISGTSGTSPYNEQFF
TRBJ2-2 TRBV19 few . TGTGCCAGTAGTATAGTGGGGAACACCGGGGAGCTGTTTTTT CASSIVGNTGELFF
TRBJ1-4 TRBV12-3/TRBV12-4 few . TGTGCCAGCAGTTTAATTTATGTCCCCTCGGGAACTAATGAAAAACTGTTTTTT CASSLIYVPSGTNEKLFF
TRBJ2-2 TRBV9 few TRBD2 TGTGCCAGCAGCCCGAGTGGCACTAGCGGCCGCACCGGGGAGCTGTTTTTT CASSPSGTSGRTGELFF
TRBJ2-7 TRBV4-1 . . TGCGCCAGCGTATACCCAGGGGGACTAGGACAATACGAGCAGTACTTC CASVYPGGLGQYEQYF
TRBJ2-7 TRBV9 . TRBD1 TGTGCCAGCAGCGTAGAAGGGACAGGGGGCTACGAGCAGTACTTC CASSVEGTGGYEQYF
TRBJ2-1 TRBV7-6 few TRBD2 TGTGCCAGCAGCGCCAGGACTAGCGGGAGCTCCTACAATGAGCAGTTCTTC CASSARTSGSSYNEQFF
TRBJ1-1 TRBV9 many . TGTGCCAGCAGCGTAGTGGCGGAGAACACTGAAGCTTTCTTT CASSVVAENTEAFF